This T cell receptor beta chain was sequenced during a study of molecular identifiers for immune sequencing clone quantification. This clonotype was counted at least ten times. Its antigen is as yet unknown. Bulk libraries came from a prior protocol with listed TCR primers. MiXCR, run by TCRdb on the PCR reads, gives a single entry per CDR3 protein. Among around 460,000 distinct CDR3 sequences listed, about 25% were seen once. Sorting recovered naive CD8 T cells on a CD8+CD4-CCR7+CD45RA+ profile. V gave up 0 bases and J gave up 2 bases, with 14 bases separating them. The CDR3 contains 15 residues. CDR1 DFQATT and CDR2 SNEGSKA come from the germline V gene (reference sequence). General study points: Under 1% of molecules in naive cells, but over 99% of effector molecules, belonged to clones above 20 RNA copies.

Sequencing input: naive CD8+ T cells from blood, with Jurkat cell RNA spiked in. The subset denotes: FACS-sorted CD8+CD4-CCR7+CD45RA+ naive T cells. This sequence joins TRBV20-1 and TRBJ2-7; D is perhaps TRBD2 (6 bases). This receptor was identified in a human donor in good health. Some libraries in this study had Jurkat cell RNA spiked in. CDR3 in amino acids: CSARDTVAGTYEQYF. The DNA of the CDR3 is TGCAGTGCTAGAGATACCGTTGCGGGAACCTACGAGCAGTACTTC.